Listed below are T cell receptor beta chains from one sample, sequenced in a study of T cells in Graves' hyperthyroidism and ophthalmopathy. Each CDR3 protein gets one entry after TCRdb re-called the multiplex PCR reads with MiXCR. The sample gives 660,000 or so distinct CDR3 sequences, about 45% of which show up once; 6.5% to 9% is in the top ten. The specimen sequenced was peripheral blood or thyroid tissue (not recorded which). The source is an adult man with Graves' disease, either hyperthyroidism or ophthalmopathy (not recorded which). Both conserved end residues are trimmed from each CDR3.

TRBV6-5	ASYRGGWGTEAF
TRBV24-1	ATSDSSEQPQH
TRBV15	ATSPSYAEAF
TRBV20-1	SANTGRFQETQY
TRBV7-3	ASSLKQGATNEKLF
TRBV5-1	ASSGGDLSEAF
TRBV7-6	ASSLGATEQETQY
TRBV20-1	SARGRTGGQY
TRBV2	ASSREGGMNTGELF
TRBV19	ASSPFSLANYGYT
TRBV9	ASSAETGYT
TRBV15	ATSPVASDPNTEAF
TRBV7-9	ASSRAGVQETQY
TRBV12-3/TRBV12-4	ASRPTGRGGYT
TRBV24-1	ATSDETSGRAGANVLT
TRBV20-1	SARASSGRAYEQY
TRBV2	ASSLVTGSD
TRBV2	ARGPGQGIYNSPLH
TRBV20-1	SASDSRAQPQH
TRBV24-1	ATSDRLAGYGYT
TRBV7-2	AIRLPGPTNTEAF
TRBV7-2	ASSLVPGGNEQY
TRBV10-3	ASSQVPYEQY
TRBV24-1	ATSLDRDNQPQH
TRBV10-2	ASSGLAGNEQF
TRBV5-1	ASSPSLNTEAF
TRBV7-8	ASSLGPTPYEQY
TRBV20-1	SAQPPGTQRWAF
TRBV29-1	SVVQGWSFSEQY
TRBV24-1	ATSDLTGAGYT
TRBV10-3	AISDFQETQY
TRBV2	ASRRWGLYEKLF
TRBV20-1	SAPMQAANTGELF
TRBV10-3	AIRVTGAAEDEQY
TRBV10-3	ASSQNRGKTYNSPLH
TRBV11-2	ASSFLANSYEQY
TRBV20-1	SARPAVDYGYT
TRBV7-8	ASSQGTRRSNEKLF
TRBV29-1	SVESQGGEEKLF
TRBV20-1	SARVAGAVETQY